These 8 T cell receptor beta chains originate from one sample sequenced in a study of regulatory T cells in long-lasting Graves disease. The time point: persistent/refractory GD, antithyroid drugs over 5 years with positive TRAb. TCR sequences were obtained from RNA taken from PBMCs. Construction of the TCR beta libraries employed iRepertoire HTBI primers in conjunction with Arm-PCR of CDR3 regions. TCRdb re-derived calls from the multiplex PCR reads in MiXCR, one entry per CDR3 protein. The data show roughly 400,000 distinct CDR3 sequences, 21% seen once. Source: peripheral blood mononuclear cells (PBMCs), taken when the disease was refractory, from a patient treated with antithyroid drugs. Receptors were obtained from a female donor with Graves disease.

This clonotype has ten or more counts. This chain's CDR3 is CASSYKRGTEAFF. The CDR3 DNA reads TGTGCCAGCAGTTACAAAAGGGGTACTGAAGCTTTCTTT. The chain employs TRBV6-5 and TRBJ1-1; D may be TRBD1 (5 bases). The CDR3 has 13 residues. From germline, CDR1 is MNHEY and CDR2 SVGAGI. With 2 bases removed from V and 5 bases from J, the gap between germline ends came to 9 bases.

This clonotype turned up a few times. The CDR3 nucleotides are TGTGCCAGTAGTAAAACCGGGACAGGGGTCGCTGAAGCTTTCTTT. This gives the protein CASSKTGTGVAEAFF. The V and J genes are TRBV19 and TRBJ1-1; 10 nucleotides align to TRBD1. Germline V gives CDR1 LNHDA, CDR2 SQIVND (reference sequence). Trimming at V came to 4 bases and at J to 6 bases, leaving 8 bases not matched to a gene. This CDR3 comprises 15 residues. Looking up the rest from reference TRBV19 and TRBJ1-1 gives the full variable domain: DGGITQSPKYLFRKEGQNVTLSCEQNLNHDAMYWYRQDPGQGLRLIYYSQIVNDFQKGDIAEGYSVSREKKESFPLTVTSAQKNPTAFYLCASSKTGTGVAEAFFGQGTRLTVV.

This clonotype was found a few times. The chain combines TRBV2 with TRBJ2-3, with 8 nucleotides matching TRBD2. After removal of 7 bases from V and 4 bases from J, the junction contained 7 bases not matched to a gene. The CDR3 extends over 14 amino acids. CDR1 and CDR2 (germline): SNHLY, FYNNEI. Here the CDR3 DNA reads TGTGCCAGCAATCGGCGGGAGGCGTCAGATACGCAGTATTTT. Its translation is CASNRREASDTQYF.

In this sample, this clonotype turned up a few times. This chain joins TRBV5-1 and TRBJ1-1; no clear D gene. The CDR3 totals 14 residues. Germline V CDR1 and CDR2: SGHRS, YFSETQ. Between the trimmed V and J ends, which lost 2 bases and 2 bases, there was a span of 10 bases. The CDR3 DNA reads TGCGCCAGCAGCTTCCGGGAAATCAACACTGAAGCTTTCTTT. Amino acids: CASSFREINTEAFF. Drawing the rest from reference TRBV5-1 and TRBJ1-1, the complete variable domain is KAGVTQTPRYLIKTRGQQVTLSCSPISGHRSVSWYQQTPGQGLQFLFEYFSETQRNKGNFPGRFSGRQFSNSRSEMNVSTLELGDSALYLCASSFREINTEAFFGQGTRLTVV.

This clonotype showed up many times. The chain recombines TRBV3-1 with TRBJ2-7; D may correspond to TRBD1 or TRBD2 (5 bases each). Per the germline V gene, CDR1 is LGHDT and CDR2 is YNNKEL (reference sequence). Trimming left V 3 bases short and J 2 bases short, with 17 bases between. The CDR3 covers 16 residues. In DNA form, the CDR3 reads TGTGCCAGCAGCCATCCCTCCGGGACCTTTGCCTACGAGCAGTACTTC. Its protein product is CASSHPSGTFAYEQYF.

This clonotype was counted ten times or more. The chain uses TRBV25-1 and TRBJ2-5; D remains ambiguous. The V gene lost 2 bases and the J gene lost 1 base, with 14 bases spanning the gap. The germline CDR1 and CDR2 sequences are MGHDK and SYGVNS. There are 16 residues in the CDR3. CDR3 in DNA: TGTGCCAGCAGTGAAATTGATATTTGGGGCCAAGAGACCCAGTACTTC. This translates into CASSEIDIWGQETQYF. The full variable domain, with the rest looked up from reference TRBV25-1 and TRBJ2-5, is EADIYQTPRYLVIGTGKKITLECSQTMGHDKMYWYQQDPGMELHLIHYSYGVNSTEKGDLSSESTVSRIRTEHFPLTLESARPSHTSQYLCASSEIDIWGQETQYFGPGTRLLVL.

CDR3 bases: TGTGCCACCAGTGGCGCGGGACATCCGGATGAGCAGTTCTTC. Its protein product is CATSGAGHPDEQFF. This sequence joins TRBV24-1 and TRBJ2-1, with D tentatively TRBD1 or TRBD2 (6 bases each). V was cut by 5 bases and J by 8 bases, with 15 bases left in between. The CDR3 is made up of 14 amino acids. CDR1 KGHDR and CDR2 SFDVKD come from the germline V gene.

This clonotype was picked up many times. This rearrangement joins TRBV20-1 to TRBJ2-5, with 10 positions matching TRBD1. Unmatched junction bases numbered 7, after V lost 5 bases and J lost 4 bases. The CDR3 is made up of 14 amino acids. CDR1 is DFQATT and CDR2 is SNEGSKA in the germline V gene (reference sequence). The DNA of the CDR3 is TGCAGTGCTGACCGGGGACAGGGGACAGAGACCCAGTACTTC. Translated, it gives CSADRGQGTETQYF.